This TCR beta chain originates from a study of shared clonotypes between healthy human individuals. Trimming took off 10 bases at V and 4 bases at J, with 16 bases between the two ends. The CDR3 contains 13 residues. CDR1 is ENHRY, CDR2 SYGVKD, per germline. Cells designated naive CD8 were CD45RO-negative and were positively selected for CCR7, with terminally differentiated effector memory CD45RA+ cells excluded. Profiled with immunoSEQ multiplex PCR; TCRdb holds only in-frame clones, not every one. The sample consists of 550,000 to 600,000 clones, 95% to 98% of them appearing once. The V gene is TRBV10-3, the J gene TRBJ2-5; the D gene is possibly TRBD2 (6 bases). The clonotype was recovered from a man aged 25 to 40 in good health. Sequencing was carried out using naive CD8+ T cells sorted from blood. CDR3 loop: CATSPGRRETQYF. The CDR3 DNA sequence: TGTGCCACCTCCCCAGGGAGGCGAGAGACCCAGTACTTC.